The clone carrying this T cell receptor beta chain has a count of ten or more. Antigen unknown. Using its own MiXCR run on the RT-PCR reads, TCRdb lists one record per CDR3 protein. The top ten clones hold under 13% of a sample with fewer than 200,000 distinct CDR3 sequences, about a tenth of them seen once. With 1 base removed from V and 2 bases from J, the gap between germline ends came to 21 bases. The V gene's germline CDR1 is LGHNA and CDR2 YSLEER. The CDR3 loop spans 18 amino acids. The source of the sample is a study of response to subunit inactivated influenza vaccine. Regarding the study as a whole: Authors suggested each seasonal influenza vaccination recruits few new T cells.

The chain recombines TRBV4-3 with TRBJ2-7, with D perhaps given as TRBD1 or TRBD2 (5 bases each). The source material was non-naive T cells sorted from PBMCs, sampled on the day of vaccination. The sequence was obtained from a man over 45 who received an inactivated influenza vaccine. CDR3 in amino acids: CASSQVKGAKGRTYEQYF. CDR3 coding DNA: TGCGCCAGCAGCCAAGTAAAGGGAGCAAAGGGGAGAACCTACGAGCAGTACTTC.